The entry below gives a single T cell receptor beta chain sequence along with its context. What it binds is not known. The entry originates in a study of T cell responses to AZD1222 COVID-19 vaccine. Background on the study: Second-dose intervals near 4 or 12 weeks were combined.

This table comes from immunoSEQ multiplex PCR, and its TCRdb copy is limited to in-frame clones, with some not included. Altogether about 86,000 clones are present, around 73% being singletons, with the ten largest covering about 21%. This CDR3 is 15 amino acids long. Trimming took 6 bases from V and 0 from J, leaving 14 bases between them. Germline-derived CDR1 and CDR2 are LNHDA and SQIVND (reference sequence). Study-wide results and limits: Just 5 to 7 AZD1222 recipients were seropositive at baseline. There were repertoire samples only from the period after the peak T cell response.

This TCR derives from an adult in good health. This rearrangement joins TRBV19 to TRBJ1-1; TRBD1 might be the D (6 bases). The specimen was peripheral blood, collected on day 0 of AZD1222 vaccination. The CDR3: CASRQGGGVNTEAFF. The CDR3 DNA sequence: TGTGCCAGTAGACAGGGAGGGGGAGTGAACACTGAAGCTTTCTTT.